This TCR beta chain was retrieved from a study of blood T cell repertoires in COVID-19 (dated by TCRdb to about 2020). For the study in its entirety: Collaborator samples came from the United States, Italy and Spain and covered acute and convalescent phases of COVID-19. The prospective study material was composed of cDNA or gDNA derived from T cells, B-cell-depleted T cells, or PBMCs. Deeply sampled blood TCRbeta repertoires from subjects exposed to, actively infected with, or recovered from COVID-19 were included in the dataset. The repertoires were made available in a free public database intended to serve as a resource for research on the immune response to SARS-CoV-2. Samples came from the ongoing ImmuneRACE study (first 160 participants) plus 1,254 subjects from 6 global collaborators. The sample metadata nearly always contained a de-identified subject ID, COVID-19 status, age in years and sex. HLA class I and class II types, where available, came from metadata supplied by the sample provider rather than from assay-based typing.

Comment on this clone: No antigen is known for it. Nothing much larger sits one base from this clone, and base qualities are not available.

Whole blood was collected in K2EDTA tubes by collaborating institutions according to the institutions' own protocols. For TCRbeta analysis, collaborator samples were shipped as frozen whole blood, as isolated PBMCs, or as DNA extracted from either sample type. The immunoSEQ Assay, a bias-controlled multiplex PCR, was used to amplify TCRbeta CDR3 regions from genomic DNA. Regarding the original processing steps: The number of nucleated cells in each sample was estimated from the amplification of reference gene primers within the assay. To quantify the absolute abundance of each unique TCRbeta CDR3 rearrangement, sequence reads were collapsed and filtered. For each sample, productive Simpson clonality was calculated as the square root of Simpson's diversity index over productive rearrangements. TCRdb carries this immuneACCESS record with in-frame sequences only. Its versions omit some clonotypes, under half of them owing to an unresolved V gene in the studies checked, with the rest unexplained. That table is the source of V, J and clone size, and D and trimming were worked out from the DNA. A total of 140,000 to 150,000 clones appear in this sample, over 70% of them only once. Of the sample, about 8.7% falls within the top ten clones.

General findings and caveats noted by the study authors: How much clinical and demographic metadata was included differed by source and by participant, and the metadata was provided uncurated.

Sequencing used peripheral blood. The sequence derives from a man in his forties or fifties with active or convalescent COVID-19.

The DNA is TGCGCCAGCAGCTTGGGAAGGGGGTCTTCGGGAGAGACCCAGTACTTC. Its translation is CASSLGRGSSGETQYF. The rearranged chain carries TRBV5-1 and TRBJ2-5; tentative D gene TRBD1, with 6 bases matching. Trimming costs V 0 bases and J 4 bases, and their ends lie 16 bases apart. Including cysteine and phenylalanine, the CDR3 has 16 amino acids. CDR3 DNA is the only sequence kept; it has 48 bases, read in frame from the first base. Sequences SGHRS (CDR1) and YFSETQ (CDR2) are obtained from the germline V gene.